The present T cell receptor beta chain was sequenced within a study of CD8 T cells in ankylosing spondylitis. V was pared by 1 base and J by 0 bases, with 4 bases of the junction left unmatched. CDR1 and CDR2 from the germline V gene are MGHRA and YSYEKL. There are 17 residues in the CDR3. From the 5' RACE reads, TCRdb called clonotypes with MiXCR, one entry per CDR3 protein. This table has fewer than 400,000 distinct CDR3 sequences, roughly 14% appearing once. The sequence derives from a male donor with ankylosing spondylitis or in good health (not recorded which). Sequencing was done on a sample of blood, either unsorted or a sorted T cell fraction (not recorded which). This chain connects TRBV4-1 to TRBJ2-2; 8 bases are a match to TRBD2. The CDR3 DNA reads as TGCGCCAGCAGCCAAGGGAGCGGGAGATCGAACACCGGGGAGCTGTTTTTT. This translates into CASSQGSGRSNTGELFF.